Listed here is a single T cell receptor (beta chain). The specificity of this receptor is unknown. Within one base of it there is no much larger clone, and no base qualities were kept. The sample belongs to a study of post-analysis software for immune sequencing data (dated by TCRdb to the mid-2010s). A note on the overall study: Recorded disease courses included relapsing-remitting, secondary progressive and progressive-relapsing multiple sclerosis, with some patients lacking subtype annotation. A subset of samples was prepared in parallel using single-end sample barcoding, then pooled and co-amplified after Illumina adapter ligation. The patient repertoires were compared against approximately ten previously published healthy control repertoires obtained from donors aged roughly 6 to 25 years. The full study reports these points: The multiple sclerosis patient group was slightly younger than the control group. Direct clustering with F measure revealed strong co-clustering of samples prepared in the same batch, which led to a batch-effect correction. Patients showed significantly higher frequencies than controls for several TRBV segments, among them TRBV5-6, TRBV5-1 and TRBV20-1. Multiple sclerosis patients had significantly lower normalized Chao1 diversity than controls, a result that suggests substantial peripheral T-cell clonal expansion.

To demonstrate the VDJtools post-analysis software, TCR beta repertoires were profiled from the peripheral blood of more than ten young patients with multiple sclerosis. The multiple sclerosis patients were children and adolescents ranging in age from roughly 6 to 15 years. Reading from cysteine to phenylalanine, the CDR3 counts 16 amino acids. Only the CDR3 region is kept as DNA, spanning 48 bases read in frame from base 1. The germline V gene yields SQVTM for CDR1 and ANQGSEA for CDR2. V was cut back by 2 bases and J by 0 bases, leaving a gap of 16 bases between them. The library was prepared using PCR. The instrument given in TCRdb is Illumina HiSeq 2500. Unique molecular identifiers were incorporated into TCR beta cDNA libraries to reduce PCR and sequencing biases. Per 1 to 10 million input T cells, roughly 500,000 cDNA molecules were obtained, such that each molecule approximated one T cell. The patient libraries were prepared and sequenced using the same protocol as the earlier healthy control dataset. Samples belonging to the same batch were prepared together, multiplexed and sequenced on a shared HiSeq lane. Per the authors' processing: MIGEC was used to process the raw barcoded reads, and molecular identifier groups with only a single read were discarded before consensus assembly and CDR3 extraction. VDJtools was used for post-analysis of the clonotype tables, with diversity normalized by down-sampling every dataset to the smallest sample size. To correct batch-related cross-sample contamination, repertoire overlap clustering matched CDR3 amino acid sequences but not nucleotide sequences. TCRdb reprocessed the public reads (quality trimming at Q25 with fastp, clone calling with MiXCR) and kept in-frame beta chains. Every distinct CDR3 protein forms one entry, paired with its most common genes and DNA. The V and J calls come from TCRdb's annotation, not from the publication. The sample data list 600,000 to 700,000 distinct CDR3 sequences, and around 64% of these were observed just once. Roughly 10% of the sample is held by the ten biggest clonotypes.

This sequence was found in a girl aged 2 to 10 with multiple sclerosis. The specimen sequenced was blood. This chain joins TRBV29-1 to TRBJ1-2, with the D gene uncertain. The DNA reads as follows: TGCAGCGTTGAACGACGCCCGGGGAGTCCTAACTATGGCTACACCTTC. Its protein reads: CSVERRPGSPNYGYTF.